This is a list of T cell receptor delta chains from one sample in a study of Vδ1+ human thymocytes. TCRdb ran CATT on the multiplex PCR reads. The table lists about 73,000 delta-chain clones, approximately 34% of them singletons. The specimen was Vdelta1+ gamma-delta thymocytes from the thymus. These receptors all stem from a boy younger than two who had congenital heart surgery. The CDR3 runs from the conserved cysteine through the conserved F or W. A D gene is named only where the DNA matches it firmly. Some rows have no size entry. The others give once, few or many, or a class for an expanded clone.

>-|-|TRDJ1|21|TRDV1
CALGESGACLAGASHTDKLIF
TGTGCTCTTGGGGAATCCGGTGCCTGCCTGGCTGGCGCCTCGCACACCGATAAACTCATCTTT
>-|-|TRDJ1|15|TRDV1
CALGELREGYDKLIF
TGTGCTCTTGGGGAGCTCCGAGAGGGATATGATAAACTCATCTTT
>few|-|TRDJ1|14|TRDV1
CALGDIVPAEKLIF
TGTGCTCTTGGGGATATAGTTCCGGCAGAGAAACTCATCTTT
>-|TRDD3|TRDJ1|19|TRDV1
CALGEQGNWGIFKTDKLIF
TGTGCTCTTGGGGAACAAGGAAATTGGGGGATATTTAAGACCGATAAACTCATCTTT
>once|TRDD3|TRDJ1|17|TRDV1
CALGEHTGGLYTDKLIF
TGTGCTCTTGGGGAGCACACTGGGGGACTGTACACCGATAAACTCATCTTT
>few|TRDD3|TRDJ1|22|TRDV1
CALALLCPPLLRGIPESDKLIF
TGTGCTCTTGCTCTTCTTTGTCCGCCCCTTTTGAGGGGGATACCGGAGTCCGATAAACTCATCTTT
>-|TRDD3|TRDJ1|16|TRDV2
CACDTELGDTTDKLIF
TGTGCCTGTGACACCGAACTGGGGGATACAACCGATAAACTCATCTTT
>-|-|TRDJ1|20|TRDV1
CALGEPLPFGGSAAEQKLIF
TGTGCTCTTGGGGAACCACTTCCTTTCGGGGGATCCGCGGCGGAGCAGAAACTCATCTTT
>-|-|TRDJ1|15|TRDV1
CALGELPPLPDKLIF
TGTGCTCTTGGGGAACTCCCCCCTCTACCCGATAAACTCATCTTT
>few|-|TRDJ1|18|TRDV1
CALGESAPTELREDKLIF
TGTGCTCTTGGGGAATCAGCCCCTACTGAGCTAAGGGAAGATAAACTCATCTTT
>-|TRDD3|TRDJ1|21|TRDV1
CALGEPVRTPRTGGWTDKPIF
TGTGCTCTTGGGGAACCCGTCCGAACTCCCCGTACTGGGGGATGGACCGATAAACCCATCTTT
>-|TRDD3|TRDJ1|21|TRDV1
CALGPTSNFLVDWGITDKLIF
TGTGCTCTTGGACCCACATCGAACTTCCTAGTGGACTGGGGGATCACCGATAAACTCATCTTT
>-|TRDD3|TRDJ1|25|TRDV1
CALGELSPRILGDTRPPFYTDKLIF
TGTGCTCTTGGGGAACTTTCCCCCCGTATACTGGGGGATACACGCCCCCCTTTCTACACCGATAAACTCATCTTT
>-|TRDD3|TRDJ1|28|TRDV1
CALGELGFLPALGRPITLLGERTDKLIF
TGTGCTCTTGGGGAACTGGGTTTTCTTCCGGCCCTAGGTCGGCCGATCACACTACTGGGGGAACGGACCGATAAACTCATCTTT
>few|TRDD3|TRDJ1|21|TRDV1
CALGRAPGDWGTQRYTDKLIF
TGTGCTCTTGGGAGGGCCCCTGGGGACTGGGGGACACAAAGGTACACCGATAAACTCATCTTT
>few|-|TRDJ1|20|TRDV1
CALGVLFPCWGLSTPDKLIF
TGTGCTCTTGGGGTCCTCTTCCCGTGCTGGGGACTCTCTACACCCGATAAACTCATCTTT